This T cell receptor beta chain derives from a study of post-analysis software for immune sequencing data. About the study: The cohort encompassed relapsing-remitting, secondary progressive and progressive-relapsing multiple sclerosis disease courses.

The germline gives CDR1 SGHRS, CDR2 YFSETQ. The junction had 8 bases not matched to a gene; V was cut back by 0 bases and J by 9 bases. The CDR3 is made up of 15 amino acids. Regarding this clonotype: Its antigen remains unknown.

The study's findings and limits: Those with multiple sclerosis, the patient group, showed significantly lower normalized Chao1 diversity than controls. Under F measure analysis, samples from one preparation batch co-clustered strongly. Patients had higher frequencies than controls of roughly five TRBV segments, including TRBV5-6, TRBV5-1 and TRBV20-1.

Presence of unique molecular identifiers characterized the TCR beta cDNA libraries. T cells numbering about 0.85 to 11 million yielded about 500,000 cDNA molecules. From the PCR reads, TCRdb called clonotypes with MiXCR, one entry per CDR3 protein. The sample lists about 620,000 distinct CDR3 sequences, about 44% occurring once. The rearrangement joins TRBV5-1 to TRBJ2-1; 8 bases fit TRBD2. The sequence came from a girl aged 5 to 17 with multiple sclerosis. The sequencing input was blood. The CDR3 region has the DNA TGCGCCAGCAGCTTGGTGGGAAGCGGGGGTTCTGAGCAGTTCTTC. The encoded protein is CASSLVGSGGSEQFF. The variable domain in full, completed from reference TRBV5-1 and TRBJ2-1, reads KAGVTQTPRYLIKTRGQQVTLSCSPISGHRSVSWYQQTPGQGLQFLFEYFSETQRNKGNFPGRFSGRQFSNSRSEMNVSTLELGDSALYLCASSLVGSGGSEQFFGPGTRLTVL.